This T cell receptor beta chain was profiled in a study of blood T cells in healthy people across ages. Next came a second PCR, run for about 7 to 12 cycles, which used a sample-barcoded 5' primer along with a J-beta primer mix. TCRdb passed the 5' RACE reads through MiXCR, listing each CDR3 protein once. The sample has some 710,000 distinct CDR3 sequences; 22% are singletons. Germline values: CDR1 DFQATT, CDR2 SNEGSKA (reference sequence). Trimming took off 3 bases at V and 4 bases at J, with 12 bases between the two ends. There are 13 residues in the CDR3. Sequencing used blood. This chain joins TRBV20-1 and TRBJ2-5; D unresolved. This receptor was obtained from a man aged 70-80 years in good health. The CDR3: CSARLPGTETQYF. The CDR3 nucleotides are TGCAGTGCTAGGTTACCGGGTACAGAGACCCAGTACTTC.